The clone carrying this T cell receptor (beta chain) was counted at least ten times. Its antigen is not identified. This record comes from a study of molecular identifiers for immune sequencing clone quantification. Study findings and constraints: Naive cells had under 1% of molecules in clones above 20 RNA copies, effectors over 99%.

TCRdb called the PCR reads again in MiXCR, with one record for every CDR3 protein. The data contain under 75,000 distinct CDR3 sequences, 19% of them singletons. V shed 7 bases, J shed 8 bases, and the junction held 6 bases outside the gene matches. CDR3 size: 15 residues. Looked up from germline, CDR1 is MNHEY and CDR2 is SMNVEV (reference sequence). The sample was naive CD8+ T cells from blood, with Jurkat cell RNA spiked in. Subset here: FACS-sorted CD8+CD4-CCR7+CD45RA+ naive T cells. This receptor was taken from a human donor in good health. Some libraries in this study had Jurkat cell RNA spiked in. The chain couples TRBV27 to TRBJ2-1; 15 bases line up with TRBD2. The CDR3 DNA reads as TGTGCCAGCACCCCAGGGACTAGCGGGAGGTATGAGCAGTTCTTC. It is translated as CASTPGTSGRYEQFF.